This paragraph reports one TCR beta chain. TCRdb keeps only in-frame clones here, not all; method: immunoSEQ multiplex PCR. The sample includes under 85,000 clones, 90% seen only once; the top ten take more than 1.4%. This record comes from a study of T cell changes during pregnancy in multiple sclerosis. Deletions cut 3 bases from V and 4 bases from J, with 13 bases between. Germline V lookup: CDR1 SGDLS, CDR2 YYNGEE. CDR3 length: 14 residues. The clonotype was recovered from a female donor with multiple sclerosis, enrolled in a pregnancy study. Source: peripheral blood, taken in the third trimester of pregnancy. V and J are TRBV9 and TRBJ1-1; D uncertain. The CDR3 region is CASSARGAITEAFF. The CDR3 nucleotides are TGTGCCAGCAGCGCCCGGGGAGCGATCACTGAAGCTTTCTTT.